This entry describes one T cell receptor (beta chain). Its antigen remains unidentified. The record has no base qualities; no much larger clone is one base away. This specimen belongs to a study of immune cell composition in non-small cell lung cancer (dated by TCRdb to 2017 to 2019). Regarding the complete study: To assign histologic subtype, which was mostly lung adenocarcinoma or squamous cell carcinoma, H&E was combined with p63, CK5, Napsin A and TTF-1 immunohistochemistry. TCR-beta sequencing from Adaptive Biotechnologies was done on around 34 paired sets of NSCLC tumour and non-adjacent lung specimens and on roughly 24 tumour-only specimens. In supplementary cohort #1, which comprised around 11 lung adenocarcinoma cases, paired tumour/lung TCR-beta sequencing was performed and TIL populations were generated so that tumour reactivity could be assessed. A few tumour specimens with TCR-beta data were of rare histological subtypes and were excluded from the subtype comparisons. What the work shows at the level of the full study, not this receptor alone: Only 10 cases were included in the reactivity cohort, and sequence sharing between tumour-reactive clones and the dominant in vivo tumour-associated clones was not shown. No significant correlation was found between tumour TCR-beta clonality and smoking pack-years. Nearly half of NSCLC cases had tumour-associated clones >0.5%, with about four fifths of squamous carcinomas showing such clones compared with approximately 34% of adenocarcinomas. Across nine to eleven adenocarcinoma cases, the maximal tumour-associated clone frequency showed a strong correlation with TIL tumour reactivity, but overall clonality showed no such correlation.

Normal lung samples came from the same patient and consisted of non-adjacent lung tissue collected as far from the tumour as possible, at a distance of at least 3 cm. Genomic DNA was isolated with the QIAamp DNA kit from frozen aliquots of single-cell suspensions that had not been sorted. Tissues were received within 2 hours of resection and were immediately processed into single-cell suspensions. Tissue was broken up mechanically, digested enzymatically with DNase I, collagenase I and hyaluronidase for roughly 30 minutes at 37 degrees C, and then filtered and RBC-lysed. TCR-beta CDR3 regions were amplified from genomic DNA by a two-step multiplex PCR, with the second step adding Illumina-compatible adaptors. As a commercial immunoSEQ service, TCR-beta immunosequencing was carried out on an Illumina platform. Per the original workflow: Repertoires were summarised as Top 10 Clones, the percentage of T-cell templates from the ten most frequent sequences, and productive clonality. Productive clonality ranged from 0 to 1, with 1 indicating a monoclonal population. Using log10 scatter plots, tumour-associated clones were identified as sequences that made up at least 0.1% of tumour T-cell templates yet were absent from the matched non-adjacent lung. Student's t-tests were used for two-group comparisons, ANOVA for comparisons across stages, and linear regression for relationships, with analyses done in GraphPad Prism7 and R. Drawn from immuneACCESS, this table holds only the in-frame rearrangements with V and J called that TCRdb kept. Clones are partly lost; checked studies trace under half to an unresolved V gene and leave the rest unexplained. That table gives V, J and clone size, and the DNA gave D and trimming. This sample has over 15,000 clones in its table, and more than 60% of those were observed once. The ten largest clones represent 7.5% to 10% of the sample.

Reading the germline V gene gives CDR1 SGHTS and CDR2 YDEGEE. V was cut back by 2 bases and J by 3 bases, leaving a gap of 9 bases between them. The CDR3 contains 13 residues, cysteine and phenylalanine counted. Only the CDR3 DNA stays, 39 bases, in frame from base 1. The same data also contributed to another study, on CD4 T cells in lung cancer. In that second paper, the authors write: The study screened blood T cells of NSCLC patients for responses to candidate mutation-encoded neoepitopes and isolated neoantigen-specific CD4+ T-cell clones and TCRs. Tumor and non-adjacent lung tissue were obtained from a handful of patients undergoing curative-intent resections for stage I-III non-small cell lung cancer. The resected patients had lung adenocarcinoma or squamous cell carcinoma, were aged 60 to 69 at blood donation, and mostly were former smokers. Treatments received by the patients before blood donation included platinum chemotherapy, and some patients received nivolumab or pembrolizumab. Some blood-derived responses might be explained by in vitro priming of naive T cells or cross-reactivity rather than by memory responses to the cancer. The frequency of neoantigen-specific clonotypes in tumor resections, non-adjacent lung and cultured T-cell products was followed using TCRB deep sequencing. The kit provider's software was used to analyze TCRB sequence data, and Fisher's exact test was applied to assess tumor enrichment of clonotype templates.

The chain was built from TRBV5-8 and TRBJ2-7; the D gene is unclear. This clonotype originated in a human donor with non-small cell lung cancer. The specimen sequenced was non-adjacent lung tissue. The CDR3 reads as follows: CASSFDIVYEQYF. At the DNA level, the sequence is TGTGCCAGCAGCTTTGACATAGTCTACGAGCAGTACTTC. This CDR3, with the reference TRBV5-8 and TRBJ2-7 proteins standing in past its ends, gives the full variable domain EAGVTQSPTHLIKTRGQQATLRCSPISGHTSVYWYQQALGLGLQFLLWYDEGEERNRGNFPPRFSGRQFPNYSSELNVNALELEDSALYLCASSFDIVYEQYFGPGTRLTVT.